This T cell receptor beta chain appears in the sequencing data of a study of glioma-infiltrating T cells after dendritic cell vaccination. Using immunoSEQ multiplex PCR, the repertoire was profiled, and TCRdb retains in-frame clones only, with some absent. The sample lists about 67,000 clones, 80% to 85% occurring once. The CDR3 sequence is 13 residues long. The rearrangement uses TRBV21-1 and TRBJ1-1. TRBV21-1 is a pseudogene. The clonotype originates from a human donor with glioblastoma. The specimen comprised blood, sampled before dendritic cell vaccination. The CDR3 nucleotides are TGTGCCAGCCCCGCGGGGGATCATGTCGAGGCTTTCTTT. Translation: CASPAGDHVEAFF.